This T cell receptor beta chain was sequenced in a study of blood T cells in healthy people across ages. Overall study: When template switching was applied, about one barcoded beta molecule was captured per two T cells.

Next came a second PCR, run for about 6 to 11 cycles, which used a sample-barcoded 5' primer along with a J-beta primer mix. Unique molecular identifiers of 12 random nucleotides labeled each cDNA. Per sample, CDR3-containing paired-end reads numbered at least 2.5 million. TCRdb independently ran MiXCR on the 5' RACE reads; one entry per CDR3 protein. The sample shows some 1.5 million distinct CDR3 sequences, around 40% of them seen only once. V was trimmed by 7 bases and J by 0 bases, leaving 11 bases between them. Germline V gene data show CDR1 as SGDLS and CDR2 as YYNGEE. This CDR3 region has 14 residues.

The V gene is TRBV9, the J gene TRBJ1-5; D call uncertain. The receptor was derived from a woman younger than 30 in good health. Sequencing was performed on blood. The CDR3 DNA follows: TGTGCCAGCCGCATGACGGATAGCAATCAGCCCCAGCATTTT. Residues: CASRMTDSNQPQHF.